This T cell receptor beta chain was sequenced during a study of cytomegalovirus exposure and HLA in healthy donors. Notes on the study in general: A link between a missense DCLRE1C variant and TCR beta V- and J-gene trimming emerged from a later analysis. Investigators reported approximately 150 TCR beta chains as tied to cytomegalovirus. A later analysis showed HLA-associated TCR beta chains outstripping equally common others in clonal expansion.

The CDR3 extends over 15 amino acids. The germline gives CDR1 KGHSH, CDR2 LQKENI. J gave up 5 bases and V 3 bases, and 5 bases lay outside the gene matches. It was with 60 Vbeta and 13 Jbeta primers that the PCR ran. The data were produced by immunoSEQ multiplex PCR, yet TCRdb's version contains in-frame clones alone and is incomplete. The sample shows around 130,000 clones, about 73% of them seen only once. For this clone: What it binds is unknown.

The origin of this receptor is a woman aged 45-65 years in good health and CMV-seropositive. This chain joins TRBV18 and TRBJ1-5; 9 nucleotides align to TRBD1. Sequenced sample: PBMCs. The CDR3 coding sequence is TGTGCCAGCTCACCCGACCGGGACAGGGATCAGCCCCAGCATTTT. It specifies CASSPDRDRDQPQHF.